This passage covers 27 T cell receptor beta chains from one sample sequenced in a study of T cells in Graves' hyperthyroidism and ophthalmopathy. TCR beta CDR3 regions were amplified from RNA. A set of HTBI primers served as the primers for a first-round RT-PCR of the TCR CDR3. Via MiXCR, TCRdb re-called the multiplex PCR reads, giving one row per CDR3 protein. The top ten hold 50% of the sample, which has fewer than 350,000 distinct CDR3 sequences, 21% seen once. The sequencing sample was made of blood. The receptors were sampled from a woman in her forties or fifties with Graves' hyperthyroidism.

The genes are TRBV7-3 and TRBJ2-5; 7 bases line up with TRBD2. This CDR3 is built from 15 residues. The V gene's germline CDR1 is SGHTA and CDR2 FQGTGA. J lost 7 bases, V lost 4 bases, and 12 bases had no gene match. CDR3 sequence reads: CASSSSLAAQGTQYF. Written as DNA, the CDR3 is TGTGCCAGCAGCTCGTCGCTAGCGGCCCAGGGGACCCAGTACTTC.

The chain combines TRBV5-1 with TRBJ2-1, with D unclear. V dropped 4 bases and J dropped 7 bases, with 15 bases sitting between them. The CDR3 sequence is 14 residues long. The germline CDR1 and CDR2 sequences are SGHRS and YFSETQ. CDR3: CASSATETPNEQFF. CDR3 bases: TGCGCCAGCAGCGCCACCGAGACACCTAATGAGCAGTTCTTC.

This clonotype showed up many times. The chain recombines TRBV28 with TRBJ1-1, with D uncertain. V lost 10 bases to trimming and J lost 1 base, with 10 bases between them. The germline CDR1 and CDR2 sequences are MDHEN and SYDVKM. The CDR3 consists of 12 residues. DNA for the CDR3: TGTGCCACCCGAGATCCGAACACTGAAGCTTTCTTT. This translates into CATRDPNTEAFF.

This clonotype was recorded many times. The genes are TRBV5-1 and TRBJ1-1; 8 nucleotides align to TRBD1. CDR3 length: 18 residues. Germline V gene data show CDR1 as SGHRS and CDR2 as YFSETQ. V lost 2 bases, J lost 1 base, and 13 bases stayed unmatched. In DNA form, the CDR3 reads TGCGCCAGCAGCTTCGGCGGGACAGGAGGCGGTGGGAACACTGAAGCTTTCTTT. This sequence encodes CASSFGGTGGGGNTEAFF.

The chain is built from TRBV10-3 and TRBJ2-5; maybe TRBD2 (5 bases). This CDR3 is built from 12 residues. The germline CDR1 and CDR2 sequences are ENHRY and SYGVKD. Deletions cut 3 bases from V and 5 bases from J, with 7 bases between. The CDR3 DNA is TGTGCCATCAGTGACCCGGGGGAGACCCAGTACTTC. This gives the protein CAISDPGETQYF.

This clonotype was seen a few times. This sequence joins TRBV13 and TRBJ1-6, with TRBD1 matching over 8 bases. V lost 6 bases and J lost 7; bases outside the gene matches: 23. The CDR3 loop spans 20 amino acids. Germline CDR1 reads PRHDT; CDR2 reads FYEKMQ (reference sequence). The CDR3 nucleotides are TGTGCCAGCAGGCAACGCCGACAGGGGCATATCTCGGGGGACAATTCACCCCTCCACTTT. Its protein product is CASRQRRQGHISGDNSPLHF.

The rearrangement links TRBV2 to TRBJ2-1, with 8 bases identical to TRBD1. This CDR3 comprises 15 residues. CDR1 is SNHLY, CDR2 FYNNEI, per germline. Germline trimming cut 6 bases from V and 6 bases from J; bases unmatched to any gene: 10. The CDR3 region is CASSPDRELVNEQFF. DNA of the CDR3: TGTGCCAGCAGCCCGGACAGGGAATTGGTCAATGAGCAGTTCTTC.

This rearrangement joins TRBV29-1 to TRBJ2-6; the D is unclear. The CDR3 extends over 15 amino acids. Germline assignment: CDR1 SQVTM and CDR2 ANQGSEA. Trimming cost V 6 bases and J 4 bases, with 16 bases left between them. The CDR3 sequence: CSVLGLGAGANVLTF. The CDR3 DNA reads as TGCAGCGTCCTCGGGTTAGGCGCCGGGGCCAACGTCCTGACTTTC.

This clonotype showed up just a few times. The chain couples TRBV18 to TRBJ2-6; D is uncertain. CDR1 and CDR2 (germline): KGHSH, LQKENI. Trimming left V 3 bases short and J 0 bases short, with 6 bases between. The CDR3 is 15 residues long. The DNA of the CDR3 is TGTGCCAGCTCACCGAAGATCTCTGGGGCCAACGTCCTGACTTTC. Protein product: CASSPKISGANVLTF.

At least ten counts were recorded for this clonotype. This rearrangement joins TRBV20-1 to TRBJ1-5; 9 nucleotides agree with TRBD1. Trimming removed 6 bases from V and 2 bases from J; junction bases left unmatched: 14. CDR3 length: 17 residues. Germline CDR1 and CDR2: DFQATT and SNEGSKA (reference sequence). Here the CDR3 reads CSATGQGRGYGNQPQHF. The DNA of the CDR3 is TGCAGTGCGACCGGACAGGGGAGAGGATATGGCAATCAGCCCCAGCATTTT.

This clonotype has a count of ten or more. The V and J genes are TRBV7-3 and TRBJ2-5; D is unclear. The germline V gene has CDR1 SGHTA and CDR2 FQGTGA. This CDR3 spans 15 amino acids. Between the trimmed V and J ends, which lost 1 base and 2 bases, there was a span of 11 bases. This chain's CDR3 is CASSLNGYQQETQYF. CDR3 DNA: TGTGCCAGCAGCTTAAACGGGTATCAACAAGAGACCCAGTACTTC.

This clonotype has more than one count but fewer than ten. CDR3 in amino acids: CASSLELAGGGVPYNEQFF. In DNA, the CDR3 is TGTGCCAGCAGTTTAGAACTAGCGGGGGGGGGCGTCCCCTACAATGAGCAGTTCTTC. The chain links TRBV12-3 or TRBV12-4 to TRBJ2-1, with 13 bases lining up with TRBD2. After removal of 1 base from V and 2 bases from J, the junction contained 8 bases not matched to a gene. The CDR3 has 19 residues.

This clonotype has a count of ten or more. The V call is TRBV11-2, the J call TRBJ2-3; TRBD1 agrees at 10 bases. V was pared by 5 bases and J by 5 bases, with 7 bases of the junction left unmatched. The CDR3 runs to 15 residues. Germline assignment: CDR1 SGHAT and CDR2 FQNNGV. Written as DNA, the CDR3 is TGTGCCAGCAGCGACCGGGACAGGGGCCTAGATACGCAGTATTTT. This encodes CASSDRDRGLDTQYF. Full variable domain (rest looked up from reference TRBV11-2 and TRBJ2-3): EAGVAQSPRYKIIEKRQSVAFWCNPISGHATLYWYQQILGQGPKLLIQFQNNGVVDDSQLPKDRFSAERLKGVDSTLKIQPAKLEDSAVYLCASSDRDRGLDTQYFGPGTRLTVL.

This clonotype came up many times. The rearrangement joins TRBV20-1 to TRBJ1-1; D might be TRBD1 (5 bases). Looked up from germline, CDR1 is DFQATT and CDR2 is SNEGSKA (reference sequence). V lost 5 bases and J lost 0, with 13 bases in between. The CDR3 totals 14 residues. DNA for the CDR3: TGCAGTGCTTCTCGGACGGACATGAACACTGAAGCTTTCTTT. This gives the protein CSASRTDMNTEAFF.

Concerning this clonotype itself: A much bigger clone sits one base away, suggesting this may be a read error. V usage is TRBV27 and J usage is TRBJ2-1; TRBD2 is a possible D gene (5 bases). This CDR3 spans 15 amino acids. Trimming left V 3 bases short and J 8 bases short, with 17 bases between. Looked up from germline, CDR1 is MNHEY and CDR2 is SMNVEV (reference sequence). The CDR3 is CASSFRVRRTDEQFF. The DNA of the CDR3 is TGTGCCAGCAGTTTTCGTGTCAGGAGGACGGATGAGCAGTTCTTC.

This clonotype has a handful of counts. This chain uses TRBV6-1 with TRBJ2-2; 10 positions agree with TRBD1. This CDR3 comprises 14 residues. The V gene end was trimmed by 8 bases and the J gene end by 7 bases; junction bases not matched to a gene: 7. Germline CDR1 MNHNS, CDR2 SASEGT. CDR3 nucleotides: TGTGCCAGCCTCTCGGGACAGGGGTACGGGGAGCTGTTTTTT. Amino acids: CASLSGQGYGELFF.

This clonotype was counted at least ten times. The chain is built from TRBV2 and TRBJ2-2; D gene unclear. CDR1 and CDR2 (germline): SNHLY, FYNNEI. The length of the CDR3 is 17 residues. V lost 0 bases to trimming and J lost 0 bases, with 11 bases between them. The DNA for the CDR3 is TGTGCCAGCAGTGAAGCGCGGTACGCCGCGAACACCGGGGAGCTGTTTTTT. It codes for CASSEARYAANTGELFF.

The rearrangement joins TRBV7-9 to TRBJ2-1; a possible D gene is TRBD2 (5 bases). CDR3 length: 15 amino acids. Germline CDR1 reads SEHNR; CDR2 reads FQNEAQ (reference sequence). V was pared by 1 base and J by 0 bases, with 7 bases between. The CDR3 sequence is CASSLVALSYNEQFF. The CDR3 DNA sequence: TGTGCCAGCAGCTTAGTAGCGCTCTCCTACAATGAGCAGTTCTTC.

This clonotype was seen more than once but under ten times. V usage is TRBV19 and J usage is TRBJ1-5; unclear D gene. V was shortened by 5 bases and J by 4 bases, with 9 bases between the two germline ends. The CDR3 sequence is 13 residues long. Germline loops: CDR1 LNHDA, CDR2 SQIVND (reference sequence). DNA for the CDR3: TGTGCCAGTAGTGGGGTATGGAATCAGCCCCAGCATTTT. Protein product: CASSGVWNQPQHF.

This clonotype has at least ten counts. V usage is TRBV7-6 and J usage is TRBJ2-4, with 8 bases that match TRBD2. Germline loops: CDR1 SGHVS, CDR2 FNYEAQ. J lost 7 bases, V lost 2 bases, and 10 bases had no gene match. The CDR3 covers 16 residues. CDR3 in DNA: TGTGCCAGCAGCTTAAGCGGTGGAGCGGGAGTGAACATTCAGTACTTC. Protein product: CASSLSGGAGVNIQYF.

This clonotype came up a few times. An end of the junction differs from the germline gene, which may be a read error. This rearrangement joins TRBV20-1 to TRBJ1-5, with a tentative D call TRBD1 (6 bases). The germline gives CDR1 DFQATT, CDR2 SNEGSKA (reference sequence). This CDR3 is built from 16 residues. In DNA form, the CDR3 reads TGCAGTGCTAGGCCCACGGGGAGTGGGGGCAATCAGCCCCCGCATTTT. It specifies CSARPTGSGGNQPPHF.

There are many counts of this clonotype. This sequence joins TRBV2 and TRBJ1-2; D is possibly TRBD1 (6 bases). Germline values: CDR1 SNHLY, CDR2 FYNNEI. Trimming took off 6 bases at V and 1 base at J, with 18 bases between the two ends. The CDR3 length is 16 residues. CDR3 nucleotides: TGTGCCAGCAGCGGGACGCCGGGACACTTTAACTATGGCTACACCTTC. This codes for CASSGTPGHFNYGYTF.

J is TRBJ2-7 and V is TRBV20-1; 12 bases are shared with TRBD2. CDR3 length: 16 residues. V trimming: 2 bases; J trimming: 2 bases; junction bases outside the gene matches: 7. Germline V gene sequence: CDR1 DFQATT, CDR2 SNEGSKA (reference sequence). The CDR3 nucleotides read TGCAGTGCTAGACTCTTGACTAGCGGGAGTCCCTACGAGCAGTACTTC. It specifies CSARLLTSGSPYEQYF.

This clonotype was recorded at least ten times. The chain employs TRBV10-1 and TRBJ2-3; D perhaps matches TRBD2 (6 bases). The CDR3 sequence is 15 residues long. V shed 7 bases and J shed 2 bases, with 16 bases lying between them. The germline gives CDR1 WNHNN, CDR2 SYGVQD (reference sequence). CDR3 sequence (DNA): TGCGCCAGCAATTCTAAGGAGGGAACCACAGATACGCAGTATTTT. This codes for CASNSKEGTTDTQYF.

The sample holds many counts of this clonotype. J is TRBJ1-5 and V is TRBV5-1; D remains unclear. V was pared by 4 bases and J by 0 bases, with 8 bases between. The CDR3 totals 14 residues. The germline CDR1 and CDR2 sequences are SGHRS and YFSETQ. For the CDR3, the DNA is TGCGCCAGCAGCGTTGGGGATAGCAATCAGCCCCAGCATTTT. It specifies CASSVGDSNQPQHF.

This clonotype showed up just a few times. The chain employs TRBV6-1 and TRBJ2-6, with unresolved D. V was cut by 2 bases and J by 0 bases, with 5 bases left in between. The germline V gene has CDR1 MNHNS and CDR2 SASEGT. The CDR3 is made up of 15 amino acids. The CDR3 nucleotides are TGTGCCAGCAGTGAACAAGACTCTGGGGCCAACGTCCTGACTTTC. Its translation: CASSEQDSGANVLTF.

In its sample, this clonotype was seen once. The rearrangement links TRBV4-2 to TRBJ1-1; unclear D gene. V was cut by 1 base and J by 3 bases, with 12 bases left in between. The germline V gene has CDR1 LGHNA and CDR2 YNFKEQ. The CDR3 spans 15 residues. For the CDR3, the DNA is TGTGCCAGCAGCCAAGGGGCGAGGCCTTACACTGAAGCTTTCTTT. Translated: CASSQGARPYTEAFF.